Each of the 2 T cell receptor beta chains below was sequenced from the same sample in a study of early T cells in non-severe SARS-CoV-2 infection. One entry per CDR3 protein results from TCRdb running MiXCR on the 5' RACE reads. Of some 80,000 distinct CDR3 sequences in the sample, roughly 5.3% are singletons; the top ten hold roughly 6.6%. This specimen was whole blood, taken at baseline. The receptors originated from an adult who was a healthcare worker with PCR-confirmed SARS-CoV-2 infection or an uninfected control (not recorded which).

This clonotype has ten or more counts. This chain connects TRBV7-9 to TRBJ2-5, with 9 bases identical to TRBD2. Germline V gene sequence: CDR1 SEHNR, CDR2 FQNEAQ (reference sequence). V was pared by 5 bases and J by 2 bases, with 6 bases of the junction left unmatched. The CDR3 runs to 15 residues. CDR3 nucleotide sequence: TGTGCCAGCAGCCCCGGACTAGCGAAACAAGAGACCCAGTACTTC. As protein: CASSPGLAKQETQYF.

The sample holds a few counts of this clonotype. This chain links TRBV20-1 with TRBJ1-1; 7 positions agree with TRBD1. Trimming took 5 bases from V and 3 from J; bases not matched to a gene: 9. Germline V gene data show CDR1 as DFQATT and CDR2 as SNEGSKA (reference sequence). The CDR3 extends over 14 amino acids. The CDR3 region is CSAQGGGRYTEAFF. In DNA form, the CDR3 reads TGCAGTGCTCAGGGGGGGGGCCGGTACACTGAAGCTTTCTTT.